The sequence of this T cell receptor beta chain was determined in a study of vaccination effects on CD4 cells after COVID-19. Findings and caveats of the study: Only 1 of 255 vaccine-induced clones from healthy vaccinees cross-reacted with common cold coronaviruses.

This clone was recorded only once. As yet, its antigen is unknown. The ends were cut back, 4 bases at V and 1 base at J, with 4 bases in the middle. The CDR3 runs to 12 residues. Sequencing followed a ViraFEST assay step that expanded antigen-specific CD4+ T cells with viral peptide pools. Culturing for 10 to 11 days preceded CD4+ T cell isolation. Vaccinees lacked prior SARS-CoV-2 infection and tested negative for nucleocapsid antibodies. Days 3 and 7 saw half the medium replaced with IL-2 medium. The protocol was immunoSEQ multiplex PCR, while the TCRdb copy is restricted to in-frame clones and leaves out a portion. The data show approximately 40,000 clones, more than 60% seen once.

Sequences were derived from CD4+ T cells from PBMCs cultured with SARS-CoV-2 spike peptides, sampled before COVID-19 vaccination. The chain carries TRBV12-3 or TRBV12-4 and TRBJ2-5; D is undetermined. The clonotype comes from a human donor who received a COVID-19 vaccine. The CDR3 spells CASSWFQETQYF. In nucleotides, the CDR3 is TGTGCCAGCAGTTGGTTCCAAGAGACCCAGTACTTC.